This is a list of T cell receptor beta chains from one sample in a study of beta chain features in type 1 diabetes. The protocol was immunoSEQ multiplex PCR, while the TCRdb copy is restricted to in-frame clones and leaves out a portion. This table has about 150,000 clones, around 10% appearing once. What was sequenced was central memory CD4+ T cells from blood. Every receptor here comes from a young man in good health. CDR3s include the opening cysteine and the closing phenylalanine or tryptophan. The D gene is left open where the match is weak.

J gene: TRBJ2-2
D gene: NA
V gene: TRBV4-1
CDR3 protein: CASSPGTNTGELFF

J gene: TRBJ1-5
D gene: TRBD1
V gene: TRBV7-9
CDR3 protein: CASSRTGPGQPQHF

J gene: TRBJ2-7
D gene: NA
V gene: TRBV29-1
CDR3 protein: CSAEGDTKYEQYF

J gene: TRBJ2-5
D gene: TRBD1
V gene: TRBV9
CDR3 protein: CASSPRQGEETQYF

J gene: TRBJ2-5
D gene: TRBD2
V gene: TRBV4-2
CDR3 protein: CASSRSGETQYF

J gene: TRBJ2-3
D gene: TRBD2
V gene: TRBV7-2
CDR3 protein: CASSLRLAVLRTDTQYF

J gene: TRBJ2-7
D gene: NA
V gene: TRBV7-2
CDR3 protein: CASSLGRDYEQYF

J gene: TRBJ2-1
D gene: NA
V gene: TRBV11-3
CDR3 protein: CASSIRNNEQFF

J gene: TRBJ2-7
D gene: NA
V gene: TRBV5-1
CDR3 protein: CASSLERGGEQYF

J gene: TRBJ2-5
D gene: NA
V gene: TRBV5-4
CDR3 protein: CASSLRRGQETQYF

J gene: TRBJ1-1
D gene: NA
V gene: TRBV30
CDR3 protein: CAWRIGAGRVSEAFF

J gene: TRBJ2-7
D gene: TRBD1
V gene: TRBV10-3
CDR3 protein: CAIRGQGAEQYF

J gene: TRBJ2-2
D gene: TRBD2
V gene: TRBV7-2
CDR3 protein: CASSLGGASGSTGELFF

J gene: TRBJ1-2
D gene: NA
V gene: TRBV27
CDR3 protein: CASSLMYWGGYTF

J gene: TRBJ2-7
D gene: NA
V gene: TRBV28
CDR3 protein: CASSLRYEQYF

J gene: TRBJ2-2
D gene: NA
V gene: TRBV5-4
CDR3 protein: CASSLALAVNTGELFF

J gene: TRBJ2-7
D gene: TRBD1
V gene: TRBV28
CDR3 protein: CASSSTGQGYEQYF

J gene: TRBJ2-4
D gene: TRBD2
V gene: TRBV14
CDR3 protein: CASSQEEAGGENIQYF

J gene: TRBJ2-3
D gene: NA
V gene: TRBV29-1
CDR3 protein: CSYCRGSSTDTQYF

J gene: TRBJ2-7
D gene: NA
V gene: TRBV7-2
CDR3 protein: CASSSFGQKRGEQYF

J gene: TRBJ2-5
D gene: NA
V gene: TRBV7-6
CDR3 protein: CASSLSNGNQETQYF

J gene: TRBJ2-6
D gene: NA
V gene: TRBV29-1
CDR3 protein: CSVDAGSSGANVLTF

J gene: TRBJ1-6
D gene: NA
V gene: TRBV4-3
CDR3 protein: CASNRELDSPLHF

J gene: TRBJ2-2
D gene: NA
V gene: TRBV7-2
CDR3 protein: CASSLKSTGELFF

J gene: TRBJ2-6
D gene: TRBD1
V gene: TRBV23-1
CDR3 protein: CASSPPGQDPSGANVLTF

J gene: TRBJ2-1
D gene: NA
V gene: TRBV18
CDR3 protein: CASSPESSYNEQFF

J gene: TRBJ2-7
D gene: NA
V gene: TRBV7-9
CDR3 protein: CASSLGKISFEQYF

J gene: TRBJ2-7
D gene: NA
V gene: TRBV25-1
CDR3 protein: CASSGQVNSYEQYF

J gene: TRBJ2-2
D gene: TRBD2
V gene: TRBV9
CDR3 protein: CASSPGLAGAGELFF

J gene: TRBJ2-4
D gene: NA
V gene: TRBV4-3
CDR3 protein: CASSQGTVVAKNIQYF

J gene: TRBJ2-1
D gene: NA
V gene: TRBV15
CDR3 protein: CATSIGGNLENNEQFF

J gene: TRBJ2-2
D gene: NA
V gene: TRBV7-3
CDR3 protein: CASSPPGTNTGELFF

J gene: TRBJ1-6
D gene: NA
V gene: TRBV7-9
CDR3 protein: CAWGANNSPLHF

J gene: TRBJ2-3
D gene: TRBD1
V gene: TRBV7-6
CDR3 protein: CASSLHRQGSSTDTQYF

J gene: TRBJ1-1
D gene: NA
V gene: TRBV29-1
CDR3 protein: CSPSTTEAFF

J gene: TRBJ2-2
D gene: TRBD1
V gene: TRBV29-1
CDR3 protein: CSAKGQGNTGELFF

J gene: TRBJ2-5
D gene: NA
V gene: TRBV7-9
CDR3 protein: CASSVLTLGGETQYF

J gene: TRBJ2-7
D gene: NA
V gene: TRBV9
CDR3 protein: CASSNLYEQYF